Listed below are T cell receptor beta chains from one sample, sequenced in a study of shared clonotypes between healthy human individuals. TCRdb's copy holds only in-frame clones and misses some; the assay was immunoSEQ multiplex PCR. Altogether about 470,000 clones are present, about four fifths being singletons, with the ten largest covering 13%. Material for sequencing was PBMCs. The receptor source for this set is a woman between 40 and 50 years old in good health. Some clones in this sample may be carry-over from other donors' samples. The CDR3 runs from the conserved cysteine through the conserved F or W. Fields, in order: clone size, V gene, J gene, D gene, CDR3 DNA, CDR3 protein. D genes are given only for firm matches. Only some rows state a clone size, as once, few, many or a class for expanded clones.

size: .
V: TRBV10-1
J: TRBJ1-3
D: .
DNA: TGCGCCGCCCGCGGAAACACCATATATTTT
CDR3: CAARGNTIYF

size: .
V: TRBV6-5
J: TRBJ2-4
D: TRBD2
DNA: TGTGCCAGCAGTTACCGGAGCGGGATGGGGGACATTCAGTACTTC
CDR3: CASSYRSGMGDIQYF

size: .
V: TRBV29-1
J: TRBJ2-2
D: TRBD2
DNA: TGCAGCGTTGAAAGTAGCGGGATTTCTGGAAACGGGGAGCTGTTTTTT
CDR3: CSVESSGISGNGELFF

size: .
V: TRBV19
J: TRBJ2-7
D: .
DNA: TGTGCCAGTAGTGGCGGAGGCCCTATCTACGAGCAGTACTTC
CDR3: CASSGGGPIYEQYF

size: .
V: TRBV7-3
J: TRBJ2-1
D: .
DNA: TGTGCCAGCAGTTACAATGCTAGGGATGAGCAGTTCTTC
CDR3: CASSYNARDEQFF

size: once
V: TRBV11-2
J: TRBJ1-2
D: .
DNA: TGTGCCAGCAGCTTAACGATGGCTACTAACTATGGCTACACCTTC
CDR3: CASSLTMATNYGYTF

size: .
V: TRBV6-4
J: TRBJ2-3
D: .
DNA: TGTGCCAGCAGTGATGGTTGGAGGGCAGATACGCAGTATTTT
CDR3: CASSDGWRADTQYF

size: few
V: TRBV5-1
J: TRBJ2-1
D: .
DNA: TGCGCCAGCAGCCCGGAGGGGCCCACATCCTACAATGAGCAGTTCTTC
CDR3: CASSPEGPTSYNEQFF

size: .
V: TRBV2
J: TRBJ2-7
D: .
DNA: TGTGCCAGCAGTGAAGGAAGGGCGGCCTACGAGCAGTACTTC
CDR3: CASSEGRAAYEQYF

size: .
V: TRBV5-4
J: TRBJ2-3
D: TRBD2
DNA: TGTGCCAGCAGCACGGGACTAGCGGGGATCACAGATACGCAGTATTTT
CDR3: CASSTGLAGITDTQYF

size: once
V: TRBV19
J: TRBJ1-2
D: .
DNA: TGTGCCAGTAGTATCACCCCGACGGGAGTCTATGGCTACACCTTC
CDR3: CASSITPTGVYGYTF

size: few
V: TRBV9
J: TRBJ1-3
D: TRBD1
DNA: TGTGCCAGCAGCGTAGGGACAGGGGCCGGAAACACCATATATTTT
CDR3: CASSVGTGAGNTIYF

size: .
V: TRBV11-2
J: TRBJ2-7
D: .
DNA: TGTGCCAGCAGCTTAGATTTGCAGGCGATGCAGTACTTC
CDR3: CASSLDLQAMQYF

size: .
V: TRBV7-2
J: TRBJ1-1
D: TRBD1
DNA: TGTGCCAGCAGCGAAACAGGGGACACTGAAGCTTTCTTT
CDR3: CASSETGDTEAFF

size: .
V: TRBV27
J: TRBJ1-4
D: .
DNA: TGTGCCAGCAGTTTAGGGGGGGCAGGTAATGAAAAACTGTTTTTT
CDR3: CASSLGGAGNEKLFF

size: .
V: TRBV7-8
J: TRBJ2-5
D: .
DNA: TGTGCCAGCAGCCACGGAGGGGATGGGACCCAGTACTTC
CDR3: CASSHGGDGTQYF

size: .
V: TRBV14
J: TRBJ2-2
D: .
DNA: TGTGCCAGCAGCCAAGTGTTGACCAACACCGGGGAGCTGTTTTTT
CDR3: CASSQVLTNTGELFF

size: .
V: TRBV15
J: TRBJ2-7
D: .
DNA: TGTGCCACCAGCAGAGATCCTAGGGCAGTAGGAGAGCAGTACTTC
CDR3: CATSRDPRAVGEQYF

size: .
V: TRBV5-1
J: TRBJ2-7
D: TRBD1
DNA: TGCGCCAGCAGCTTGGGGGCGGCAGGGGGCGAGCAGTACTTC
CDR3: CASSLGAAGGEQYF

size: few
V: TRBV2
J: TRBJ1-1
D: TRBD1
DNA: TGTGCCAGCAGTATACAGGGGGCTGAAGCTTTCTTT
CDR3: CASSIQGAEAFF

size: .
V: TRBV28
J: TRBJ1-5
D: .
DNA: TGTGCCAGCAGTCCGGACAGTTGGGTGGATCAGCCCCAGCATTTT
CDR3: CASSPDSWVDQPQHF

size: .
V: TRBV15
J: TRBJ2-4
D: .
DNA: TGTGCCACCTCACCACATGAGTACATTCAGTACTTC
CDR3: CATSPHEYIQYF

size: .
V: TRBV7-3
J: TRBJ1-1
D: .
DNA: TGTGCCAGCAGCTCACTACAGGGGAACACTGAAGCTTTCTTT
CDR3: CASSSLQGNTEAFF

size: .
V: TRBV10-2
J: TRBJ2-7
D: TRBD2
DNA: TGCGCCAGCAGTGAGTCTAGCGGGAGGTCCTACGAGCAGTACTTC
CDR3: CASSESSGRSYEQYF

size: .
V: TRBV21-1
J: TRBJ1-5
D: .
DNA: TGTGCCAGCAGCAGAGGACAGGGGGTTTTTCAGCCCCAGCATTTT
CDR3: CASSRGQGVFQPQHF

size: .
V: TRBV27
J: TRBJ2-6
D: TRBD1
DNA: TGTGCCAGCAGCCCGAGGACAGGGGGAGCCTCTGGGGCCAACGTCCTGACTTTC
CDR3: CASSPRTGGASGANVLTF

size: .
V: TRBV7-2
J: TRBJ1-5
D: TRBD1
DNA: TGTGCCAGCAGCTTAGCACAGGGGCGACATCAGCCCCAGCATTTT
CDR3: CASSLAQGRHQPQHF

size: .
V: TRBV19
J: TRBJ2-7
D: TRBD2
DNA: TGTGCCAGTAGACCTCGGGCTAGCGGGATGTACGAGCAGTACTTC
CDR3: CASRPRASGMYEQYF

size: .
V: TRBV5-4
J: TRBJ2-1
D: .
DNA: TGTGCCAGCAGCTTGGCCCCCGGGACAGTGACGCGGGAGGAACAGTTCTTC
CDR3: CASSLAPGTVTREEQFF

size: .
V: TRBV27
J: TRBJ2-1
D: .
DNA: TGTGCCAGCAGTCGTGATTCCGGGACCCCCGAGCTCAATGAGCAGTTCTTC
CDR3: CASSRDSGTPELNEQFF

size: many
V: TRBV28
J: TRBJ2-5
D: .
DNA: TGTGCCTGTGCCCGGAGGTCCTGGGAGACCCAGTACTTC
CDR3: CACARRSWETQYF

size: .
V: TRBV29-1
J: TRBJ2-7
D: .
DNA: TGCAGCGTGGAATCCCCAGCGGCCCCCTACGAGCAGTACTTC
CDR3: CSVESPAAPYEQYF

size: .
V: TRBV27
J: TRBJ2-7
D: .
DNA: TGTGCCAGCAGTTTAGGTGGGGCCCTCTACGAGCAGTACTTC
CDR3: CASSLGGALYEQYF

size: .
V: TRBV11-2
J: TRBJ2-7
D: TRBD2
DNA: TGTGCCAGCAGCCCGATTCGTGCTAGCGGGAGGGCCTACGAGCAGTACTTC
CDR3: CASSPIRASGRAYEQYF

size: .
V: TRBV29-1
J: TRBJ2-3
D: TRBD2
DNA: TGCAGCGTTGGTCGAAGCGGGAGGGCCCGGGGTACGCAGTATTTT
CDR3: CSVGRSGRARGTQYF

size: .
V: TRBV10-3
J: TRBJ2-5
D: .
DNA: TGTGCCATCAGTGAGTTCCACCCCGAGGACCGCAGAAAAGAGACCCAGTACTTC
CDR3: CAISEFHPEDRRKETQYF

size: .
V: TRBV14
J: TRBJ1-1
D: .
DNA: TGTGCCAGCAGCCAAGCTCTCGGGGGCACTGAAGCTTTCTTT
CDR3: CASSQALGGTEAFF

size: .
V: TRBV11-2
J: TRBJ2-1
D: TRBD1
DNA: TGTGCCAGCAGCTCGACAGGGGGCCGAGATGAGCAGTTCTTC
CDR3: CASSSTGGRDEQFF

size: .
V: TRBV7-2
J: TRBJ2-3
D: TRBD2
DNA: TGTGCCAGCAGCCCCCTAGCGGGAGGAATAGATACGCAGTATTTT
CDR3: CASSPLAGGIDTQYF

size: .
V: TRBV21-1
J: TRBJ2-7
D: .
DNA: TGTGCCAGCAGCAGCCCCCCGAGGAGGTACTTC
CDR3: CASSSPPRRYF

size: .
V: TRBV7-2
J: TRBJ2-5
D: .
DNA: TGTGCCAGCAGCCGCCCGGGGGAGACCCAGTACTTC
CDR3: CASSRPGETQYF

size: .
V: TRBV7-8
J: TRBJ2-4
D: TRBD2
DNA: TGTGCCAGCAGCTTTTCTCCGGGAGGCGGGACCAAAAACATTCAGTACTTC
CDR3: CASSFSPGGGTKNIQYF

size: .
V: TRBV28
J: TRBJ2-7
D: .
DNA: TGTGCCAGCAGTTTAAACCTGATCGGGAGCGACTACGAGCAGTACTTC
CDR3: CASSLNLIGSDYEQYF

size: .
V: TRBV11-2
J: TRBJ2-5
D: TRBD2
DNA: TGTGCCAGCACTCTTGGGGGGCTGGCGGGAGGGTTCATAGGGACCCAGTACTTC
CDR3: CASTLGGLAGGFIGTQYF

size: once
V: TRBV7-8
J: TRBJ2-1
D: .
DNA: TGTGCCAGCAGCCCAGAGTTGTCGAGCTCCTACAATGAGCAGTTCTTC
CDR3: CASSPELSSSYNEQFF